The 28 T cell receptor beta chains presented below share a single source sample, sequenced in a study of blood T cell dynamics during melanoma immunotherapy. Generated by immunoSEQ multiplex PCR, the TCRdb table keeps only in-frame clones and is missing some. The profile shows 4,300 or so clones, under 80% of them singletons. Time point in this sample: week 3, after first cycle of checkpoint inhibitor. Here the sequenced sample was blood, taken from a patient treated with checkpoint blockade. The receptors stem from a human donor with melanoma.

V gene TRBV6-1 combines with J gene TRBJ2-1; 8 bases align to TRBD2. Per germline, CDR1 MNHNS and CDR2 SASEGT. The CDR3 extends over 17 amino acids. The junction had 8 bases not matched to a gene; V was cut back by 3 bases and J by 1 base. CDR3 region: CASSDGGAWRSYNEQFF. CDR3 nucleotides: TGTGCCAGCAGTGACGGGGGGGCGTGGAGATCCTACAATGAGCAGTTCTTC.

The V call is TRBV7-9, the J call TRBJ1-5; perhaps TRBD1 as D (5 bases). CDR1 and CDR2 (germline): SEHNR, FQNEAQ (reference sequence). The CDR3 loop spans 19 amino acids. The V end lost 1 base, the J end lost 4 bases, and 23 bases lay between the germline ends. The CDR3 DNA sequence: TGTGCCAGCAGCTTAGTGAGAGGCAGGGTGAGGTTGGGGAATCAGCCCCAGCATTTT. The encoded protein is CASSLVRGRVRLGNQPQHF.

The J gene is TRBJ2-1, the V gene TRBV9, with a possible D match to TRBD2 (6 bases). The CDR3 extends over 15 amino acids. From germline, CDR1 is SGDLS and CDR2 YYNGEE. V was clipped by 0 bases and J by 3 bases, with 10 bases between them. The CDR3 loop reads CASSVARGVYNEQFF. In DNA, the CDR3 is TGTGCCAGCAGCGTAGCTCGCGGGGTCTACAATGAGCAGTTCTTC.

The rearrangement links TRBV7-9 to TRBJ2-3, with D unresolved. This CDR3 comprises 13 residues. CDR1 is SEHNR and CDR2 is FQNEAQ in the germline V gene (reference sequence). V was shortened by 5 bases and J by 2 bases, with 8 bases between the two germline ends. CDR3 DNA sequence: TGTGCCAGCAGCCCGGCCGTCACAGATACGCAGTATTTT. Amino acid sequence: CASSPAVTDTQYF.

The CDR3 loop reads CASSSSRNHFQETQYF. The CDR3 coding sequence is TGTGCCAGCAGCTCCTCCCGCAACCACTTCCAAGAGACCCAGTACTTC. The V gene is TRBV5-4, the J gene TRBJ2-5; D unclear. Deletions cut 3 bases from V and 1 base from J, with 16 bases between. The CDR3 totals 16 residues. Germline V gene lookup returns CDR1 SGHNT and CDR2 YYREEE (reference sequence).

This chain uses TRBV19 with TRBJ1-1; TRBD1 might be the D (5 bases). This CDR3 comprises 14 residues. The V gene's germline CDR1 is LNHDA and CDR2 SQIVND (reference sequence). Trimming removed 5 bases from V and 0 bases from J, with 10 bases in between. CDR3 sequence: CASSSWGLNTEAFF. The CDR3, as DNA: TGTGCCAGTAGTTCCTGGGGCCTGAACACTGAAGCTTTCTTT.

This clone is hyperexpanded by share. The chain has TRBV7-8 and TRBJ1-2; D is perhaps TRBD1 (6 bases). Germline V CDR1 and CDR2: SGHVS, FQNEAQ. The CDR3 sequence is 14 residues long. V shed 1 base and J shed 6 bases, with 12 bases lying between them. This CDR3 is CASSLVVRGDGYTF. DNA for the CDR3: TGTGCCAGCAGCTTAGTTGTCAGGGGAGATGGCTACACCTTC.

J is TRBJ2-5 and V is TRBV7-9, with TRBD2 matching 10 bases. The germline gives CDR1 SEHNR, CDR2 FQNEAQ (reference sequence). There are 16 residues in the CDR3. The V segment lost 5 bases and the J segment 1 base; nucleotides outside the gene matches: 7. CDR3 sequence reads: CASSKGLAVLQETQYF. For the CDR3, the DNA is TGTGCCAGCAGCAAAGGACTAGCGGTGCTCCAAGAGACCCAGTACTTC.

This chain joins TRBV5-5 and TRBJ1-1; a possible D gene is TRBD1 (5 bases). The CDR3 extends over 14 amino acids. V shed 1 base and J shed 4 bases, with 11 bases lying between them. The germline CDR1 and CDR2 sequences are SGHKS and YYEKEE (reference sequence). CDR3 protein: CASSLRQGPTEAFF. CDR3 DNA: TGTGCCAGCAGCTTGAGGCAGGGCCCCACTGAAGCTTTCTTT.

V gene TRBV6-4 combines with J gene TRBJ2-2, with 10 bases matching TRBD1. This CDR3 spans 14 amino acids. Germline trimming cut 4 bases from V and 6 bases from J; bases unmatched to any gene: 2. The germline V gene encodes CDR1 MRHNA and CDR2 SNTAGT. The CDR3 DNA is TGTGCCAGCAGTGGACAGGGGGCAGCCGGGGAGCTGTTTTTT. Its protein is CASSGQGAAGELFF.

This chain joins TRBV19 and TRBJ2-7; D possibly corresponds to TRBD1 (6 bases). The CDR3 extends over 14 amino acids. CDR1 is LNHDA and CDR2 is SQIVND in the germline V gene (reference sequence). The V end lost 7 bases, the J end lost 0 bases, and 13 bases lay between the germline ends. This CDR3 is CASTRGSSSYEQYF. The CDR3 coding sequence is TGTGCCAGTACTAGGGGGTCAAGCTCCTACGAGCAGTACTTC.

The chain links TRBV5-1 to TRBJ1-1; unclear D gene. From germline, CDR1 is SGHRS and CDR2 YFSETQ. The V end was cut by 0 bases, the J end by 3 bases, with 12 bases between. The CDR3 loop spans 15 amino acids. CDR3: CASSLGPGEDTEAFF. Written as DNA, the CDR3 is TGCGCCAGCAGCTTGGGACCCGGAGAGGACACTGAAGCTTTCTTT.

This rearrangement joins TRBV7-8 to TRBJ1-1, with D tentatively TRBD1 (5 bases). CDR1 and CDR2 from the germline V gene are SGHVS and FQNEAQ. This CDR3 spans 15 amino acids. V gave up 1 base and J gave up 6 bases, with 15 bases separating them. The CDR3 spells CASSLEWQGAAEAFF. For the CDR3, the DNA is TGTGCCAGCAGCTTAGAGTGGCAGGGAGCCGCTGAAGCTTTCTTT.

The chain's CDR3 is CASSSGTGAYGYTF. CDR3 DNA: TGTGCCAGCAGCTCTGGGACAGGGGCCTATGGCTACACCTTC. The rearrangement joins TRBV7-9 to TRBJ1-2, with TRBD1 identical over 10 bases. V was pared by 4 bases and J by 4 bases, with 3 bases of the junction left unmatched. The CDR3 runs to 14 residues. The germline V gene encodes CDR1 SEHNR and CDR2 FQNEAQ (reference sequence).

This clone showed up just a few times. This chain connects TRBV4-2 to TRBJ1-1, with unresolved D. The CDR3 has 13 residues. V lost 1 base and J lost 10, with 13 bases in between. Germline V gene data show CDR1 as LGHNA and CDR2 as YNFKEQ. CDR3 protein: CASSQGDYRGAFF. The CDR3 nucleotides are TGTGCCAGCAGCCAAGGCGACTACCGAGGAGCTTTCTTT.

This chain links TRBV28 with TRBJ1-4, with a possible D match to TRBD1 (5 bases). The CDR3 is 14 residues long. Germline CDR1 is MDHEN and CDR2 is SYDVKM. V lost 4 bases and J lost 4, with 10 bases in between. The DNA for the CDR3 is TGTGCCAGCAGTTCCCAGGGTAGTAATGAAAAACTGTTTTTT. It yields the protein CASSSQGSNEKLFF.

CDR3 region: CASSYLAGGQKLFF. The CDR3, as DNA: TGTGCCAGCAGTTACTTGGCAGGAGGGCAGAAACTGTTTTTT. The chain joins TRBV6-5 to TRBJ1-4; D is uncertain. The CDR3 runs 14 residues. CDR1 and CDR2 (germline): MNHEY, SVGAGI. Trimming stripped 1 base from V and 11 bases from J, with 14 bases between.

The count of this clone is one. The rearrangement links TRBV7-9 to TRBJ2-3, with D possibly matching TRBD1 (6 bases). The CDR3 runs 14 residues. V was shortened by 3 bases and J by 6 bases, with 13 bases between the two germline ends. From germline, CDR1 is SEHNR and CDR2 FQNEAQ (reference sequence). The CDR3 region has the DNA TGTGCCAGCAGCTTGGACAGAGAGGGTGATACGCAGTATTTT. Its protein product is CASSLDREGDTQYF.

The chain recombines TRBV5-1 with TRBJ1-2, with unresolved D. The CDR3 is made up of 15 amino acids. Trimming took 4 bases from V and 3 from J, leaving 16 bases between them. Germline V CDR1 and CDR2: SGHRS, YFSETQ. The CDR3 DNA reads TGCGCCAGCAGCCCGTTTCTTGGCGCGGACTATGGCTACACCTTC. The encoded protein is CASSPFLGADYGYTF.

This chain links TRBV7-9 with TRBJ1-1; no reliable D call. The CDR3 runs to 13 residues. Trimming pared 5 bases from V and 2 bases from J, leaving 9 bases between. Germline V gene data show CDR1 as SEHNR and CDR2 as FQNEAQ (reference sequence). In DNA form, the CDR3 reads TGTGCCAGCAGCGGAGAATCAAACACTGAAGCTTTCTTT. Protein product: CASSGESNTEAFF.

The V and J genes are TRBV21-1 and TRBJ1-2. TRBV21-1 is termed a pseudogene. The CDR3 has 18 residues. The CDR3 spells CASSKKRREGLRVYGYTF. In DNA, the CDR3 is TGTGCCAGCAGCAAAAAAAGAAGGGAGGGGCTTAGGGTTTATGGCTACACCTTC.

The chain combines TRBV4-2 with TRBJ1-2; TRBD1 matches 8 bases. The CDR3 runs to 14 residues. The germline CDR1 and CDR2 sequences are LGHNA and YNFKEQ. V dropped 3 bases and J dropped 4; count of bases not matched to a gene: 4. The CDR3 sequence is CASSHGTGAYGYTF. The CDR3 bases are TGTGCCAGCAGCCACGGGACAGGAGCCTATGGCTACACCTTC.

DNA for the CDR3: TGTGCCAGCCAGGGGCCCTATAATTCACCCCTCCACTTT. It encodes CASQGPYNSPLHF. The rearrangement links TRBV19 to TRBJ1-6; possibly TRBD1 for D (6 bases). V was shortened by 9 bases and J by 2 bases, with 8 bases between the two germline ends. Germline loops: CDR1 LNHDA, CDR2 SQIVND (reference sequence). CDR3 length: 13 residues.

The chain links TRBV6-5 to TRBJ2-7; D may be TRBD1 (5 bases). CDR1 is MNHEY, CDR2 SVGAGI, per germline. CDR3 length: 15 amino acids. The V and J ends lost 0 bases and 3 bases respectively, with 12 bases between them. CDR3: CASSYSYDRNYEQYF. CDR3 nucleotides: TGTGCCAGCAGTTACTCCTACGACAGAAACTACGAGCAGTACTTC.

This chain connects TRBV11-1 to TRBJ2-1; 7 bases agree with TRBD2. This CDR3 has 11 amino acids. Trimming at V came to 4 bases and at J to 15 bases, leaving 6 bases not matched to a gene. Germline CDR1 is SGHAT and CDR2 is FQDESV (reference sequence). Here the CDR3 reads CASSSRGVRFF. CDR3 coding DNA: TGTGCCAGCAGCTCCCGGGGGGTGCGGTTCTTC.

The sample holds one count of this clone. CDR3 coding DNA: TGTGCCACCAGCAGAGATCAAGGACTTAATGAAAAACTGTTTTTT. Amino acid sequence: CATSRDQGLNEKLFF. This chain connects TRBV15 to TRBJ1-4, with D hard to call. The CDR3 is 15 amino acids. The V end was cut by 0 bases, the J end by 4 bases, with 9 bases between. Looked up from germline, CDR1 is LNHNV and CDR2 is YYDKDF (reference sequence). The variable domain in full, completed from reference TRBV15 and TRBJ1-4, reads DAMVIQNPRYQVTQFGKPVTLSCSQTLNHNVMYWYQQKSSQAPKLLFHYYDKDFNNEADTPDNFQSRRPNTSFCFLDIRSPGLGDTAMYLCATSRDQGLNEKLFFGSGTQLSVL.

The V and J genes are TRBV5-6 and TRBJ1-2, with a tentative D call TRBD1 (6 bases). CDR1 SGHDT and CDR2 YYEEEE come from the germline V gene. This CDR3 is 15 amino acids long. V lost 0 bases and J 8 bases, leaving 17 bases between the germline ends. The CDR3: CASSLVGRGTSGYTF. The DNA for the CDR3 is TGTGCCAGCAGCTTGGTGGGCAGGGGAACGAGCGGCTACACCTTC.

In its sample, this clone was seen a few times. This rearrangement joins TRBV5-5 to TRBJ1-6; TRBD1 matches 8 bases. V trimming: 4 bases; J trimming: 7 bases; junction bases outside the gene matches: 13. The CDR3 runs to 17 residues. Germline loops: CDR1 SGHKS, CDR2 YYEKEE (reference sequence). The CDR3 coding sequence is TGTGCCAGCAGCGCCCTGGCCCGGGACAGGTTAAATTCACCCCTCCACTTT. Protein product: CASSALARDRLNSPLHF. Variable domain in full (rest from reference TRBV5-5 and TRBJ1-6): DAGVTQSPTHLIKTRGQQVTLRCSPISGHKSVSWYQQVLGQGPQFIFQYYEKEERGRGNFPDRFSARQFPNYSSELNVNALLLGDSALYLCASSALARDRLNSPLHFGNGTRLTVT.